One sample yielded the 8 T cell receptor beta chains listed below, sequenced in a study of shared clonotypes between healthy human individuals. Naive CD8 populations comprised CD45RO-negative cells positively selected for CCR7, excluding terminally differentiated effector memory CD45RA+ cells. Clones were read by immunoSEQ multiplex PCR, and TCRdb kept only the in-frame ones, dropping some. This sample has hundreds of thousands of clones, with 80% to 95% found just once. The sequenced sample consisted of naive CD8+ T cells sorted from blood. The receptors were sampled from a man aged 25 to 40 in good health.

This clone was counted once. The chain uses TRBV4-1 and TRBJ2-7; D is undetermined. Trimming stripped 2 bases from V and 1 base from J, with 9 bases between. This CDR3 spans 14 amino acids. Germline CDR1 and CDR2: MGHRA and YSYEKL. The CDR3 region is CASSQWEGSYEQYF. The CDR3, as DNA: TGCGCCAGCAGCCAATGGGAAGGGTCCTACGAGCAGTACTTC.

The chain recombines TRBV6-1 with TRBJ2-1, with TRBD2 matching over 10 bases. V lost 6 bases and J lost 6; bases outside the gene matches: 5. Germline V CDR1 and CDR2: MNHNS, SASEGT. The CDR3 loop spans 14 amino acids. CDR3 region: CASSQWTSGNEQFF. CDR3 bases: TGTGCCAGCAGCCAATGGACTAGCGGCAATGAGCAGTTCTTC.

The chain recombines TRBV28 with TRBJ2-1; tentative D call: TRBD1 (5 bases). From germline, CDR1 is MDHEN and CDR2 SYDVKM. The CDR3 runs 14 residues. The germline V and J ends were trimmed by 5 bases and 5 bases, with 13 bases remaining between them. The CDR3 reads CASSEKDTDNEQFF. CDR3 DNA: TGTGCCAGCAGTGAAAAGGACACAGACAATGAGCAGTTCTTC. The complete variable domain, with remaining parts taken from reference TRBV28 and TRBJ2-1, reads DVKVTQSSRYLVKRTGEKVFLECVQDMDHENMFWYRQDPGLGLRLIYFSYDVKMKEKGDIPEGYSVSREKKERFSLILESASTNQTSMYLCASSEKDTDNEQFFGPGTRLTVL.

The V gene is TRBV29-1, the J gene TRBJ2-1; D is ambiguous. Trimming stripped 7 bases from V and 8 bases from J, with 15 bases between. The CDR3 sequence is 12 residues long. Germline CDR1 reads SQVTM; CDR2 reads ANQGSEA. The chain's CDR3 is CSAQRNSHEQFF. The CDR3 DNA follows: TGCAGCGCCCAAAGAAATAGCCATGAGCAGTTCTTC.

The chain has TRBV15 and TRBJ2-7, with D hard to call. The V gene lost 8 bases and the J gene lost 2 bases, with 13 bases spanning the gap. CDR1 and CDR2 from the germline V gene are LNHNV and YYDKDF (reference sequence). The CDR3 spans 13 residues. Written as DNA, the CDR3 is TGTGCCACCGCAACCAAGCCTACCTACGAGCAGTACTTC. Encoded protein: CATATKPTYEQYF.

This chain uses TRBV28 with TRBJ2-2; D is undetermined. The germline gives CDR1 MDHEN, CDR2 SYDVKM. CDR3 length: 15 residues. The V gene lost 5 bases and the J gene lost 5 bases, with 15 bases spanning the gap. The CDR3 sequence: CASSLIWEGTGELFF. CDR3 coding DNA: TGTGCCAGCAGTCTTATATGGGAAGGGACCGGGGAGCTGTTTTTT. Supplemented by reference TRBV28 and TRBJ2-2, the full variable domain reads DVKVTQSSRYLVKRTGEKVFLECVQDMDHENMFWYRQDPGLGLRLIYFSYDVKMKEKGDIPEGYSVSREKKERFSLILESASTNQTSMYLCASSLIWEGTGELFFGEGSRLTVL.

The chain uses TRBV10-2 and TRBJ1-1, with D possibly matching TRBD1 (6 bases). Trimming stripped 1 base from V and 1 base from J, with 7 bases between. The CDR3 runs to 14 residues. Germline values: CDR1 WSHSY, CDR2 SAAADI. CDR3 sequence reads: CASSEWGANTEAFF. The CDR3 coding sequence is TGCGCCAGCAGTGAGTGGGGGGCGAACACTGAAGCTTTCTTT.

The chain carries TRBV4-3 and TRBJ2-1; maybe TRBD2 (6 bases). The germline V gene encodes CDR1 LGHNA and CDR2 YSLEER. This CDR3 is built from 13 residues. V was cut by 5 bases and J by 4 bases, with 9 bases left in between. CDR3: CASSKGLYNEQFF. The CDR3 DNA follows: TGCGCCAGCAGCAAGGGACTTTACAATGAGCAGTTCTTC.